A selection of T cell receptor beta chains follows, all from one sample in a study of cytomegalovirus exposure and HLA in healthy donors. This table comes from immunoSEQ multiplex PCR, and its TCRdb copy is limited to in-frame clones, with some not included. In the table there are over 150,000 clones, roughly 74% of which are singletons. The material sequenced was PBMCs. The source of these receptors is a male donor in good health and CMV-seronegative. Both conserved end residues are part of each CDR3. D genes are given only for firm matches. Rows may omit the clone size; those that give it use once, few, many or a size class.

v_gene	abundance	j_gene	d_gene	len	CDR3aa	CDR3nt
TRBV4-2	-	TRBJ1-3	-	13	CASRDFGGNTIYF	TGTGCCAGCAGGGACTTTGGGGGAAACACCATATATTTT
TRBV19	-	TRBJ2-2	-	13	CASSSANTGELFF	TGTGCCAGCTCTAGTGCAAACACCGGGGAGCTGTTTTTT
TRBV19	-	TRBJ2-2	TRBD2	18	CASSIGAGGLLRPGELFF	TGTGCCAGTAGTATAGGAGCGGGAGGGCTTCTCAGGCCCGGGGAGCTGTTTTTT
TRBV19	few	TRBJ1-5	-	15	CASTLTAGLDQPQHF	TGTGCCAGTACCCTAACGGCAGGGTTGGATCAGCCCCAGCATTTT
TRBV5-4	-	TRBJ1-1	TRBD1	12	CASSPGQTEAFF	TGTGCCAGCAGCCCGGGACAGACTGAAGCTTTCTTT
TRBV7-8	-	TRBJ2-2	TRBD1	14	CASSSGQGAWELFF	TGTGCCAGCAGCTCGGGACAGGGGGCGTGGGAGCTGTTTTTT
TRBV19	-	TRBJ2-1	-	13	CASSLYSSNEQFF	TGTGCCAGTAGTCTCTACTCTAGCAATGAGCAGTTCTTC
TRBV7-8	-	TRBJ2-6	-	17	CASSLAGPITGANVLTF	TGTGCCAGCAGCTTGGCGGGACCGATTACTGGGGCCAACGTCCTGACTTTC
TRBV30	-	TRBJ2-3	TRBD2	14	CAWTQRGSTDTQYF	TGTGCCTGGACCCAGCGGGGTAGCACAGATACGCAGTATTTT
TRBV6-1	-	TRBJ2-1	-	15	CASSDRGEAYNEQFF	TGTGCCAGCAGTGACAGGGGCGAGGCCTACAATGAGCAGTTCTTC
TRBV5-1	-	TRBJ1-4	TRBD1	16	CASRLGTGTGEAKLFF	TGCGCCAGCAGATTAGGAACCGGGACAGGAGAGGCAAAACTGTTTTTT
TRBV6-5	-	TRBJ1-2	-	13	CASARPGSYGYTF	TGTGCCAGCGCCCGTCCAGGCTCCTATGGCTACACCTTC
TRBV7-2	once	TRBJ2-7	TRBD2	15	CASSTTSGSSYEQYF	TGTGCCAGCAGCACGACTAGCGGGAGTAGCTACGAGCAGTACTTC
TRBV27	-	TRBJ1-6	TRBD1	14	CASSPGQNNSPLHF	TGTGCCAGCAGTCCGGGACAGAACAATTCACCCCTCCACTTT
TRBV2	once	TRBJ2-7	-	15	CASSASGGALGEQYF	TGTGCCAGCAGCGCCTCTGGGGGGGCTCTGGGCGAGCAGTACTTC
TRBV27	-	TRBJ2-7	TRBD2	16	CASSPQATSGVYEQYF	TGTGCCAGCAGCCCCCAGGCGACTAGCGGGGTCTACGAGCAGTACTTC
TRBV2	-	TRBJ1-1	-	13	CASSGEVNTEAFF	TGTGCCAGCAGTGGGGAGGTGAACACTGAAGCTTTCTTT
TRBV5-5	-	TRBJ1-5	TRBD1	16	CASSPQTGEIGQPQHF	TGTGCCAGCAGCCCCCAGACAGGGGAAATTGGGCAGCCCCAGCATTTT
TRBV2	few	TRBJ2-5	TRBD2	14	CASTKRGAGETQYF	TGTGCCAGCACCAAGCGGGGGGCGGGGGAGACCCAGTACTTC
TRBV5-1	few	TRBJ2-3	TRBD1	14	CASSLATGVDTQYF	TGCGCCAGCAGCTTGGCCACAGGGGTAGATACGCAGTATTTT
TRBV13	few	TRBJ2-6	-	18	CASSILDRGESGANVLTF	TGTGCCAGCAGCATCTTGGACAGAGGCGAATCTGGGGCCAACGTCCTGACTTTC
TRBV5-4	-	TRBJ2-1	TRBD2	13	CASIQAGKDEQFF	TGTGCCAGCATACAAGCGGGAAAAGATGAGCAGTTCTTC
TRBV7-8	-	TRBJ1-4	-	14	CASSLGKGGGKLFF	TGTGCCAGCAGCTTAGGGAAGGGGGGGGGAAAACTGTTTTTT
TRBV28	-	TRBJ2-1	TRBD2	14	CATSGRGTYNEQFF	TGTGCCACTTCGGGGCGGGGGACCTACAATGAGCAGTTCTTC
TRBV28	-	TRBJ2-5	TRBD2	17	CASSGGGAGGIRETQYF	TGTGCCAGCAGTGGGGGAGGAGCGGGAGGAATTCGAGAGACCCAGTACTTC
TRBV7-9	-	TRBJ1-1	TRBD1	16	CASRHQRRDRELRAFF	TGTGCCAGCAGACACCAACGTCGGGACAGGGAGTTGAGGGCTTTCTTT
TRBV5-1	-	TRBJ2-3	TRBD2	15	CASSLDGGGSDTQYF	TGCGCCAGCAGCTTGGACGGGGGGGGTAGCGATACGCAGTATTTT
TRBV5-1	-	TRBJ2-7	TRBD1	18	CASSLEPPGQGASYEQYF	TGCGCCAGCAGCTTGGAACCCCCCGGGCAGGGGGCTTCCTACGAGCAGTACTTC
TRBV6-5	-	TRBJ1-1	-	14	CASSSIRLNTEAFF	TGTGCCAGCAGTAGCATACGCCTGAACACTGAAGCTTTCTTT
TRBV7-8	-	TRBJ2-7	TRBD1	14	CASSRRDRLGEQYF	TGTGCCAGCAGCCGACGGGACAGGTTGGGTGAGCAGTACTTC
TRBV10-3	-	TRBJ1-2	-	15	CAINESKTPNYGYTF	TGTGCCATCAATGAGTCGAAAACTCCTAACTATGGCTACACCTTC
TRBV16	once	TRBJ1-1	-	15	CASSQMAGEGTEAFF	TGTGCCAGCAGCCAAATGGCAGGGGAGGGCACTGAAGCTTTCTTT
TRBV7-2	-	TRBJ2-7	-	15	CASSLGGLLSYEQYF	TGTGCCAGCAGCTTAGGAGGTCTCCTCTCCTACGAGCAGTACTTC
TRBV9	-	TRBJ2-3	TRBD2	16	CASSTRSGVPTDTQYF	TGTGCCAGCAGCACCCGTAGCGGGGTACCCACAGATACGCAGTATTTT
TRBV30	once	TRBJ2-2	-	14	CAWTPGFGTGELFF	TGTGCCTGGACCCCGGGTTTTGGGACCGGGGAGCTGTTTTTT
TRBV18	once	TRBJ1-2	-	13	CASSPPGQLGYTF	TGTGCCAGCTCACCACCTGGACAGCTTGGCTACACCTTC
TRBV14	-	TRBJ2-1	TRBD1	16	CASSPTTGEAYNEQFF	TGTGCCAGCAGCCCGACGACAGGGGAGGCCTACAATGAGCAGTTCTTC
TRBV28	-	TRBJ2-3	TRBD1	14	CASSSGQGPDTQYF	TGTGCCAGCAGTTCTGGACAGGGGCCAGATACGCAGTATTTT
TRBV6-5	few	TRBJ1-4	-	15	CASSYGGGSREKLFF	TGTGCCAGCAGTTACGGCGGGGGCTCAAGGGAAAAACTGTTTTTT
TRBV19	-	TRBJ1-1	TRBD1	15	CASSPTGTVNTEAFF	TGTGCTAGTAGTCCGACCGGGACAGTGAACACTGAAGCTTTCTTT